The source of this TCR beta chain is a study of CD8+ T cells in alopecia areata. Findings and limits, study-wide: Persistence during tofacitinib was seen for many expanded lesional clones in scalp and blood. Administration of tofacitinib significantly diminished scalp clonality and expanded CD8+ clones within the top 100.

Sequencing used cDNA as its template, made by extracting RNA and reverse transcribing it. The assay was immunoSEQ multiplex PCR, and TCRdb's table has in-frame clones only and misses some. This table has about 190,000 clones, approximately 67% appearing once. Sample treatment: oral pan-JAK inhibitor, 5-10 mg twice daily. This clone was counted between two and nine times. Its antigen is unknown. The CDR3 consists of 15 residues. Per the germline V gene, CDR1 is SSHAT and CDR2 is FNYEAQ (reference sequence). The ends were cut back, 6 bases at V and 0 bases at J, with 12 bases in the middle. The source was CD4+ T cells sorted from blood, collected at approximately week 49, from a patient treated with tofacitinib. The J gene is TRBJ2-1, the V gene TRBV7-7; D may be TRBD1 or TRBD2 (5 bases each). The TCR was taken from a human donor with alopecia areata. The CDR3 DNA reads TGTGCCAGCAGTCAGGGACGGAGCTCCTACAATGAGCAGTTCTTC. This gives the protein CASSQGRSSYNEQFF.